The rows below give T cell receptor beta chains drawn from one sample of a study of beta chain features in type 1 diabetes. Profiling relied on immunoSEQ multiplex PCR, and the TCRdb table lists in-frame clones only, not all of them. The table records about 400,000 clones, over 9.5% of them present only once. What was sequenced was naive CD4+ T cells from blood. The receptors stem from a woman between 18 and 29 years old with type 1 diabetes. Both conserved end residues are part of each CDR3. D genes are given only for firm matches. Not every row has a clone size; where given, it reads once, few, many or a size class.

V	D	size	J	CDR3	DNA
TRBV4-3	.	.	TRBJ2-3	CASSQALAAGTDTQYF	TGCGCCAGCAGCCAAGCGCTAGCCGCCGGCACAGATACGCAGTATTTT
TRBV9	TRBD1	.	TRBJ2-2	CASRATGVATGELFF	TGTGCCAGCAGAGCGACAGGGGTTGCCACCGGGGAGCTGTTTTTT
TRBV30	.	few	TRBJ2-5	CAWWSGWETQYF	TGTGCCTGGTGGTCCGGGTGGGAGACCCAGTACTTC
TRBV7-2	.	few	TRBJ1-5	CASSPDTLSNQPQHF	TGTGCCAGCAGCCCGGACACTCTTAGCAATCAGCCCCAGCATTTT
TRBV28	TRBD1	few	TRBJ1-2	CASSRQGADGYTF	TGTGCCAGCAGTCGACAGGGGGCGGATGGCTACACCTTC
TRBV4-1	.	few	TRBJ2-4	CASSQGPLAKNIQYF	TGCGCCAGCAGCCAAGGGCCGTTAGCCAAAAACATTCAGTACTTC
TRBV4-3	TRBD2	few	TRBJ2-3	CASSQDPGGRDTQYF	TGCGCCAGCAGCCAAGATCCGGGCGGGAGGGATACGCAGTATTTT
TRBV7-3	TRBD1	few	TRBJ2-5	CASSPMGTVETQYF	TGTGCCAGCAGCCCCATGGGGACAGTAGAGACCCAGTACTTC
TRBV7-2	TRBD1	few	TRBJ2-7	CASSQGAVRSYEQYF	TGTGCCAGCAGCCAGGGGGCGGTAAGATCCTACGAGCAGTACTTC
TRBV7-2	TRBD2	few	TRBJ2-5	CASSAGVRETQYF	TGTGCCAGCAGCGCGGGGGTTAGAGAGACCCAGTACTTC
TRBV25-1	.	.	TRBJ2-2	CASEDTNTGELFF	TGTGCCAGCGAGGACACAAACACCGGGGAGCTGTTTTTT
TRBV9	.	.	TRBJ2-1	CASSVGGGAYNEQFF	TGTGCCAGCAGCGTAGGAGGCGGGGCCTACAATGAGCAGTTCTTC
TRBV11-2	.	few	TRBJ1-2	CASSVTQGGYGYTF	TGTGCCAGCAGCGTAACACAGGGTGGCTATGGCTACACCTTC
TRBV30	.	few	TRBJ1-5	CAWNAEGNQPQHF	TGTGCCTGGAACGCCGAGGGCAATCAGCCCCAGCATTTT
TRBV18	.	.	TRBJ1-5	CASSPPYRAPREPQHF	TGTGCCAGCTCACCACCCTACAGGGCCCCTAGGGAGCCCCAGCATTTT
TRBV10-3	TRBD1	.	TRBJ2-1	CAIMPGQGALDEQFF	TGTGCCATCATGCCGGGACAGGGGGCCCTGGATGAGCAGTTCTTC
TRBV29-1	.	.	TRBJ2-3	CSVEEGKRSSTDTQYF	TGCAGCGTTGAAGAAGGGAAGCGGTCTAGCACAGATACGCAGTATTTT
TRBV10-3	.	.	TRBJ2-5	CAISEQYQETQYF	TGTGCCATCAGTGAACAGTACCAAGAGACCCAGTACTTC
TRBV29-1	.	.	TRBJ1-1	CSVEPGVNTEAFF	TGCAGCGTTGAACCCGGAGTGAACACTGAAGCTTTCTTT
TRBV9	.	few	TRBJ2-1	CASSPSVGGDYNEQFF	TGTGCCAGCAGCCCCTCCGTGGGGGGAGACTACAATGAGCAGTTCTTC
TRBV29-1	.	.	TRBJ1-1	CSVRQNRNTEAFF	TGCAGCGTTAGACAGAACCGGAACACTGAAGCTTTCTTT
TRBV4-2	.	.	TRBJ1-2	CASLSGFYGYTF	TGTGCCAGCCTCTCAGGGTTCTATGGCTACACCTTC
TRBV28	TRBD2	.	TRBJ2-7	CASSWEGRSYEQYF	TGTGCCAGCAGTTGGGAGGGGAGATCATACGAGCAGTACTTC
TRBV9	.	.	TRBJ2-5	CASSVEPAGETQYF	TGTGCCAGCAGCGTAGAGCCGGCGGGAGAGACCCAGTACTTC